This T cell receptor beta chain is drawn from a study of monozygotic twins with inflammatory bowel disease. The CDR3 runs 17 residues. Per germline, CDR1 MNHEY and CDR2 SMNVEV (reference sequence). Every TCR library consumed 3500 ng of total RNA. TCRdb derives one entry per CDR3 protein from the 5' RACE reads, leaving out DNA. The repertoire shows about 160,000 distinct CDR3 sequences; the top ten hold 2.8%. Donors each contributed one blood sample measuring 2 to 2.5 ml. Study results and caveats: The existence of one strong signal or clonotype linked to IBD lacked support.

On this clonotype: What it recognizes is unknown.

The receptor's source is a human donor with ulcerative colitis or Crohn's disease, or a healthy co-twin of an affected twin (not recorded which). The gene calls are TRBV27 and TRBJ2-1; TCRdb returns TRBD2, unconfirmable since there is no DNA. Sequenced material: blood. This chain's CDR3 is CASSFVAGGTSYNEQFF.